Listed here is a single T cell receptor (beta chain). The TCR beta repertoire was assessed by survey-level immunoSEQ sequencing. Sequencing was performed with immunoSEQ multiplex PCR; in TCRdb, only in-frame clones are kept and a portion is missing. The sample has about 50,000 clones, over 85% seen once. The V end lost 2 bases, the J end lost 0 bases, and 8 bases lay between the germline ends. The germline V gene has CDR1 SGHTA and CDR2 FQGNSA. The CDR3 covers 15 residues. The receptor comes from a man aged 35 to 55 with rheumatoid arthritis. The chain recombines TRBV7-2 with TRBJ1-3; D call uncertain. The sample consisted of PBMCs. DNA of the CDR3: TGTGCCAGCAGCTTACAGGCGAGCTCTGGAAACACCATATATTTT. Its translation: CASSLQASSGNTIYF.